This T cell receptor (beta chain) originates from a study of T cell repertoires in ileal Crohn's disease. Study background: Approximately 35% were active smokers at surgery; median disease duration was 7.9 years.

Trimming took 2 bases from V and 2 from J; bases not matched to a gene: 3. The CDR3 is 15 residues long. From germline, CDR1 is SGHDT and CDR2 YYEEEE. Each sample's TCRB immunosequencing used about 500 nanograms of biopsy DNA. Generated by immunoSEQ multiplex PCR, the TCRdb table keeps only in-frame clones and is missing some. The table includes over 25,000 clones, just under 80% detected once. A remark on this clone: Its antigen is unknown.

Study results and caveats: Mucosal expansions were suggested to be mainly CD8 T cells. Clonal expansions were more frequent in active smokers than non-smokers at surgery.

The V call is TRBV5-6, the J call TRBJ2-1; 8 nucleotides align to TRBD1. Sequencing used ileal tissue. The receptor's source is an adult with Crohn's disease. This chain's CDR3 is CASSFDRGPYNEQFF. The CDR3 DNA sequence: TGTGCCAGCAGCTTTGACAGGGGACCCTACAATGAGCAGTTCTTC.